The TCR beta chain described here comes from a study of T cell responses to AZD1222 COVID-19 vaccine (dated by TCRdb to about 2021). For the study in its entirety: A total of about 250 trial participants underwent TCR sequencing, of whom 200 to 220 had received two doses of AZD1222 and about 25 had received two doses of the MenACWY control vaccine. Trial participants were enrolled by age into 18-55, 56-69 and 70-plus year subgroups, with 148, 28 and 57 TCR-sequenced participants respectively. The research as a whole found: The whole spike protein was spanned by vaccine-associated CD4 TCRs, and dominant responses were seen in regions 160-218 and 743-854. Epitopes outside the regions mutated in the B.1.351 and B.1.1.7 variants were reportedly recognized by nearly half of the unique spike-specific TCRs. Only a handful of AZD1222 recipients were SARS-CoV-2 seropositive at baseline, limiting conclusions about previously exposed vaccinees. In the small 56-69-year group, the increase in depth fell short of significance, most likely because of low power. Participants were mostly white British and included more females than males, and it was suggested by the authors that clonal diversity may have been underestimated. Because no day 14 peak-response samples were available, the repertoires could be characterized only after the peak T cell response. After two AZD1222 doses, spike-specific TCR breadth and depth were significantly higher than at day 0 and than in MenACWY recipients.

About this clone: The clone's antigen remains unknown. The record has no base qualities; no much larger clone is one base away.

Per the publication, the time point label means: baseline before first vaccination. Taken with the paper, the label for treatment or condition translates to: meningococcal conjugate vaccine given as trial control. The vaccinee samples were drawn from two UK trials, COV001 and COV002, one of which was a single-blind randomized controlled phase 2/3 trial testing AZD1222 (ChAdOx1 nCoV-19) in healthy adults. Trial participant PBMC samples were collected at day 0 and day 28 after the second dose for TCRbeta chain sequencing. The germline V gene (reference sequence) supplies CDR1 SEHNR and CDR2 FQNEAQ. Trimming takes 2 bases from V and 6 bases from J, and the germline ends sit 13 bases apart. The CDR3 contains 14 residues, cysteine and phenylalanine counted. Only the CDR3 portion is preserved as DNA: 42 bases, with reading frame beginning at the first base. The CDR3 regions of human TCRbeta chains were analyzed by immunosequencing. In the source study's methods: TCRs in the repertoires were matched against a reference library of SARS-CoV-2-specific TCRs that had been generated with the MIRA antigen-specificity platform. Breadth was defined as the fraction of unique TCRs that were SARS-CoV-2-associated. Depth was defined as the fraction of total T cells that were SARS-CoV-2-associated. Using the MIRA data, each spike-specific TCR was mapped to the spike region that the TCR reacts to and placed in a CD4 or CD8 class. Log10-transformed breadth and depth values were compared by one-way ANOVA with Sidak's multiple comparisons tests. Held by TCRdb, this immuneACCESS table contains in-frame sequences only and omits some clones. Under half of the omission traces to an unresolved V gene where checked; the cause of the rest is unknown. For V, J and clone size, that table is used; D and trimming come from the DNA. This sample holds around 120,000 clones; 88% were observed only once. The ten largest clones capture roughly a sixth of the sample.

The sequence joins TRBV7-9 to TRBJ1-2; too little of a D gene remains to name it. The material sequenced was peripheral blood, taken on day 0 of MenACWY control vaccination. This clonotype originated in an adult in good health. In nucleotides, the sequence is TGTGCCAGCAGCTTAATAGCATTATCGAATGGCTACACCTTC. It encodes CASSLIALSNGYTF.